This is a list of T cell receptor beta chains from one sample in a study of T-cell memory formation after mild COVID-19. Via MiXCR, TCRdb re-called the 5' RACE reads, giving one row per CDR3 protein. The table has some 88,000 distinct CDR3 sequences, nearly 25% seen once. Sequencing was performed on PBMCs or a T cell subset sorted from them (not recorded which). These receptors were collected from a young man who had mild COVID-19 (a few samples of this study predate the infection). Cell type and time point are not known. CDR3s include the opening cysteine and the closing phenylalanine or tryptophan. A D gene is named only where the DNA matches it firmly. Size is stated for part of the rows, as once, few or many counts, or as a class when the clone is expanded.

J | D | V | length | size | CDR3 | DNA
TRBJ2-1 | TRBD2 | TRBV20-1 | 19 | many | CSARDLNPSGGSSYNEQFF | TGCAGTGCTAGAGATCTAAACCCTAGCGGGGGTTCGTCCTACAATGAGCAGTTCTTC
TRBJ2-7 | . | TRBV3-1 | 15 | . | CASSQEEGASYEQYF | TGTGCCAGCAGCCAAGAGGAGGGGGCGTCCTACGAGCAGTACTTC
TRBJ2-3 | . | TRBV7-2 | 15 | . | CASSLARTRTDTQYF | TGTGCCAGCAGCTTAGCTCGTACCCGCACAGATACGCAGTATTTT
TRBJ1-1 | . | TRBV7-9 | 15 | . | CASSKPLGGWTEAFF | TGTGCCAGCAGCAAACCCCTCGGGGGATGGACTGAAGCTTTCTTT
TRBJ2-4 | . | TRBV10-3 | 13 | . | CATAGLSANIQYF | TGTGCCACCGCGGGACTTTCAGCGAACATTCAGTACTTC
TRBJ1-1 | . | TRBV6-5 | 14 | . | CASSYSTQNTEAFF | TGTGCCAGCAGTTACTCGACTCAGAACACTGAAGCTTTCTTT
TRBJ2-5 | . | TRBV9 | 14 | . | CASSPRGTGETQYF | TGTGCCAGCAGCCCCCGTGGGACTGGAGAGACCCAGTACTTC
TRBJ2-3 | TRBD2 | TRBV28 | 14 | . | CASIRGGRADTQYF | TGTGCCAGCATCCGCGGGGGGAGAGCAGATACGCAGTATTTT
TRBJ2-7 | . | TRBV29-1 | 13 | . | CSVGKGTSYEQYF | TGCAGCGTTGGGAAGGGGACTTCCTACGAGCAGTACTTC
TRBJ2-1 | . | TRBV6-2/TRBV6-3 | 12 | few | CASSLRNNEQFF | TGTGCCAGCAGCCTCAGGAATAATGAGCAGTTCTTC
TRBJ1-1 | . | TRBV7-6 | 14 | few | CASSFGRLNTEAFF | TGTGCCAGCAGCTTCGGGAGGTTGAACACTGAAGCTTTCTTT
TRBJ2-1 | . | TRBV4-1 | 12 | . | CASSQDADEQFF | TGCGCCAGCAGCCAAGATGCGGATGAGCAGTTCTTC
TRBJ2-7 | . | TRBV7-8 | 13 | few | CASSLESGYEQYF | TGTGCCAGCAGCTTAGAGTCTGGCTACGAGCAGTACTTC
TRBJ1-2 | . | TRBV29-1 | 13 | . | CSVVPDYNYGYTF | TGCAGCGTTGTTCCAGATTATAACTATGGCTACACCTTC